This is a list of T cell receptor beta chains from one sample in a study of blood T cell repertoires in COVID-19. TCRdb keeps only in-frame clones here, not all; method: immunoSEQ multiplex PCR. The data show more than 200,000 clones, with roughly 80% seen just once and about 8.1% held by the top ten. Sequencing was performed on peripheral blood. These receptors were collected from an elderly man with acute or convalescent COVID-19. The CDR3 runs from the conserved cysteine through the conserved F or W. Each record gives: V gene, CDR3 length, clone size, J gene, D gene, CDR3 protein, CDR3 DNA. The D gene is left open where the match is weak. Clone size is stated in some rows and not others, as once, few, many or a class when expanded.

TRBV2,15,.,TRBJ2-6,.,CASSGLLSGANVLTF,TGTGCCAGCAGTGGACTGCTCTCTGGGGCCAACGTCCTGACTTTC
TRBV12-3/TRBV12-4,13,.,TRBJ1-1,.,CASSFTANTEAFF,TGTGCCAGCAGTTTCACAGCGAACACTGAAGCTTTCTTT
TRBV5-5,14,.,TRBJ2-2,.,CATRRESNTGELFF,TGTGCCACCCGGAGAGAGTCGAACACCGGGGAGCTGTTTTTT
TRBV27,18,.,TRBJ2-2,TRBD2,CASSFSGTSGTITGELFF,TGTGCCAGCAGTTTTTCCGGGACTAGCGGGACGATCACCGGGGAGCTGTTTTTT
TRBV2,12,few,TRBJ1-2,TRBD1,CARQGANYGYTF,TGTGCCAGACAGGGGGCCAACTATGGCTACACCTTC
TRBV29-1,14,few,TRBJ1-3,.,CSASGDSSGNTIYF,TGCAGCGCCAGCGGGGACTCATCTGGAAACACCATATATTTT
TRBV19,15,.,TRBJ1-1,.,CASQVQHLMNTEAFF,TGTGCCAGTCAAGTGCAACACCTTATGAACACTGAAGCTTTCTTT
TRBV6-5,14,.,TRBJ1-3,.,CASSSRDFRNTIYF,TGTGCCAGCAGTTCGAGGGACTTTCGGAACACCATATATTTT
TRBV7-2,15,.,TRBJ2-2,.,CASSLGRPNTGELFF,TGTGCCAGCAGCTTAGGCAGGCCGAACACCGGGGAGCTGTTTTTT
TRBV5-4,15,.,TRBJ2-7,TRBD2,CASSTTSGSLYEQYF,TGTGCCAGCAGCACCACTAGCGGGAGTCTCTACGAGCAGTACTTC
TRBV18,12,.,TRBJ2-1,TRBD1,CASSLTGNEQFF,TGTGCCAGCTCACTGACAGGGAATGAGCAGTTCTTC
TRBV9,15,.,TRBJ1-6,.,CASSVAEGTRSPLHF,TGTGCCAGCAGCGTAGCCGAGGGCACAAGATCACCCCTCCACTTT
TRBV5-4,16,.,TRBJ1-2,TRBD1,CASSLVGQRSNYGYTF,TGTGCCAGCAGCTTGGTGGGACAGCGCTCTAACTATGGCTACACCTTC
TRBV5-1,17,.,TRBJ2-1,.,CASSLPLLDSGYNEQFF,TGCGCCAGCAGCCTCCCGTTATTAGACTCGGGATACAATGAGCAGTTCTTC
TRBV6-4,13,.,TRBJ1-1,.,CASSARPDTEAFF,TGTGCCAGCAGTGCCCGCCCGGACACTGAAGCTTTCTTT
TRBV2,11,.,TRBJ1-2,.,CASGKGNGYTF,TGTGCCAGCGGAAAGGGGAATGGCTACACCTTC
TRBV5-4,19,.,TRBJ1-1,.,CASSWTWLAGGRLNTEAFF,TGTGCCAGCAGCTGGACATGGCTAGCGGGAGGGCGGTTGAACACTGAAGCTTTCTTT
TRBV9,17,.,TRBJ2-6,.,CASSVDLGSSGANVLTF,TGTGCCAGCAGCGTAGATCTGGGGAGCTCTGGGGCCAACGTCCTGACTTTC
TRBV7-9,13,.,TRBJ1-5,.,CASSINSNQPQHF,TGTGCCAGCAGCATAAATAGCAATCAGCCCCAGCATTTT
TRBV7-2,13,once,TRBJ2-1,.,CASSLGLSGEQFF,TGTGCCAGCAGCTTAGGACTCTCGGGGGAGCAGTTCTTC
TRBV3-1/TRBV3-2,14,.,TRBJ2-2,.,CASSQGGPQGELFF,TGTGCCAGCAGCCAAGGCGGGCCTCAGGGGGAGCTGTTTTTT
TRBV5-6,14,.,TRBJ2-7,.,CASSLGGVTYEQYF,TGTGCCAGCAGCTTGGGGGGCGTTACCTACGAGCAGTACTTC
TRBV27,13,.,TRBJ2-7,.,CASSYARVPEQYF,TGTGCCAGCTCATATGCGAGGGTTCCCGAGCAGTACTTC
TRBV27,14,.,TRBJ1-6,.,CASSLTGLVPPLHF,TGTGCCAGCAGTTTGACAGGATTAGTACCACCCCTCCACTTT
TRBV7-9,15,.,TRBJ2-7,.,CASSPRDSHFDEQYF,TGTGCCAGCAGCCCCCGGGACTCCCATTTTGACGAGCAGTACTTC
TRBV28,14,once,TRBJ1-4,.,CASSLVRGNEKLFF,TGTGCCAGCAGTTTAGTCAGGGGAAATGAAAAACTGTTTTTT
TRBV19,16,.,TRBJ2-1,TRBD2,CASSIVLLAGGRGRFF,TGTGCCAGTAGTATAGTCCTCCTAGCGGGAGGGCGGGGGAGGTTCTTC
TRBV6-1,14,.,TRBJ1-5,.,CASSERGVNQPQHF,TGTGCCAGCAGTGAGCGCGGGGTCAATCAGCCCCAGCATTTT
TRBV27,13,.,TRBJ2-1,TRBD2,CASSLGLAGGKFF,TGTGCCAGCAGTTTAGGTCTAGCGGGGGGGAAGTTCTTC
TRBV6-5,14,.,TRBJ1-4,.,CASQGGPANEKLFF,TGTGCCAGCCAGGGAGGTCCGGCTAATGAAAAACTGTTTTTT
TRBV6-1,16,once,TRBJ1-3,TRBD1,CASSERQGRAGNTIYF,TGTGCCAGCAGTGAACGACAGGGTCGGGCTGGAAACACCATATATTTT
TRBV10-3,11,.,TRBJ2-7,.,CAISGGHEQYF,TGTGCCATCAGTGGGGGGCACGAGCAGTACTTC
TRBV5-1,17,.,TRBJ1-2,.,CASSPASIRGLNYGYTF,TGCGCCAGCAGCCCGGCCAGTATCAGGGGTCTCAACTATGGCTACACCTTC
TRBV5-4,15,.,TRBJ1-5,.,CASSLGGGSNQPQHF,TGTGCCAGCAGCTTGGGGGGCGGTAGCAATCAGCCCCAGCATTTT
TRBV2,15,.,TRBJ2-3,TRBD2,CASKSRGGRLDTQYF,TGTGCCAGCAAGTCGCGGGGGGGCAGGTTGGATACGCAGTATTTT
TRBV12-3/TRBV12-4,11,.,TRBJ1-1,.,CASSLDREAFF,TGTGCCAGCAGTTTAGACAGGGAAGCTTTCTTT
TRBV7-9,15,.,TRBJ1-6,TRBD1,CASSLSGTANSPLHF,TGTGCCAGCAGCTTATCAGGGACAGCTAATTCACCCCTCCACTTT
TRBV5-1,16,once,TRBJ2-3,TRBD1,CASSFLQGAGTDTQYF,TGCGCCAGCAGCTTTTTGCAGGGGGCAGGCACAGATACGCAGTATTTT
TRBV5-1,15,.,TRBJ2-4,.,CASSLHPLAKNIQYF,TGCGCCAGCAGCTTACATCCCCTAGCCAAAAACATTCAGTACTTC
TRBV29-1,15,.,TRBJ1-1,.,CSVDPGRASNTEAFF,TGCAGCGTTGATCCAGGCCGAGCCTCGAACACTGAAGCTTTCTTT
TRBV7-2,13,.,TRBJ1-1,.,CASSLERVGEAFF,TGTGCCAGCAGCTTAGAGAGGGTGGGGGAAGCTTTCTTT
TRBV19,17,.,TRBJ2-1,TRBD2,CASSIEEGTSSYNEQFF,TGTGCCAGTAGTATAGAGGAGGGGACTAGCTCCTACAATGAGCAGTTCTTC